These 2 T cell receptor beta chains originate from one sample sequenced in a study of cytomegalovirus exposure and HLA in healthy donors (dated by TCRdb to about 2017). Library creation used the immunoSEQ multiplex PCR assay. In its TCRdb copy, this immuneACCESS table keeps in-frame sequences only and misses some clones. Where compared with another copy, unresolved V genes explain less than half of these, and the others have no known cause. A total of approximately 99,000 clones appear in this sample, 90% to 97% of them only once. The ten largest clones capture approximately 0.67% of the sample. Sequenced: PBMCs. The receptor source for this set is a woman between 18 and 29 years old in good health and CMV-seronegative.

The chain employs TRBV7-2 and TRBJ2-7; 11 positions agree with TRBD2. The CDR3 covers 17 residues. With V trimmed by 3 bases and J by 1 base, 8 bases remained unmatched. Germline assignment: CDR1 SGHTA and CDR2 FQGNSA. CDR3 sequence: CASSFRLAGGGSYEQYF. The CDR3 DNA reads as TGTGCCAGCAGCTTCCGGCTAGCGGGGGGTGGGTCCTACGAGCAGTACTTC.

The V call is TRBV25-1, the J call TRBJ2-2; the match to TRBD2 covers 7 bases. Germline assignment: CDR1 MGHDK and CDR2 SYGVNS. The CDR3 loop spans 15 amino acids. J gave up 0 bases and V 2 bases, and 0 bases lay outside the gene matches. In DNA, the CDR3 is TGTGCCAGCAGTGAAGGGGGGGCGAACACCGGGGAGCTGTTTTTT. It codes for CASSEGGANTGELFF.